The 2 T cell receptor beta chains presented below share a single source sample, sequenced in a study of blood T cells in healthy people across ages. The second PCR ran roughly 6 to 11 cycles with a sample-barcoded 5' primer and J-beta primers. From the 5' RACE reads, TCRdb called clonotypes with MiXCR, one entry per CDR3 protein. This table has over 600,000 distinct CDR3 sequences, about half appearing once. Sequences were obtained from blood. The receptors stem from a man older than 75 in good health.

This chain connects TRBV6-5 to TRBJ1-1; 7 bases line up with TRBD1. The CDR3 runs to 13 residues. Germline V gives CDR1 MNHEY, CDR2 SVGAGI. J lost 8 bases, V lost 6 bases, and 9 bases had no gene match. CDR3 loop: CASRRQGLREAFF. The CDR3 region has the DNA TGTGCCAGCAGGCGACAGGGACTGAGGGAAGCTTTCTTT.

CDR3 coding DNA: TGCAGTGCAGACCTTCCGACAGGGGGCTTTGGTTACACCTTC. As protein: CSADLPTGGFGYTF. J is TRBJ1-2 and V is TRBV20-1; TRBD1 aligns across 10 bases. The germline V gene encodes CDR1 DFQATT and CDR2 SNEGSKA (reference sequence). The CDR3 totals 14 residues. The ends lost 6 bases at V and 11 bases at J; junction bases unmatched: 15.